These T cell receptor beta chains were read from a single sample in a study of T cell responses to AZD1222 COVID-19 vaccine. TCRdb keeps only in-frame clones here, not all; method: immunoSEQ multiplex PCR. Of around 160,000 clones listed, 90% to 95% are singletons. This specimen was peripheral blood, taken on day 0 of AZD1222 vaccination. These receptors all stem from an adult in good health. CDR3s include the opening cysteine and the closing phenylalanine or tryptophan. Fields, in order: V gene, J gene, clone size, CDR3 length, D gene, CDR3 DNA, CDR3 protein. D genes are given only for firm matches. Not every row has a clone size; where given, it reads once, few, many or a size class.

TRBV28	TRBJ2-2	.	15	.	TGTGCCAGCAGTTTATTCGGACAGAACACCGGGGAGCTGTTTTTT	CASSLFGQNTGELFF
TRBV12-3/TRBV12-4	TRBJ1-1	.	13	.	TGTGCCAGCAGTCGGACAGAGAACACTGAAGCTTTCTTT	CASSRTENTEAFF
TRBV5-6	TRBJ1-4	few	15	.	TGTGCCAGCAGCTTGTTGAGCGGCGGTAATGAAAAACTGTTTTTT	CASSLLSGGNEKLFF
TRBV18	TRBJ1-6	medium-sized	14	.	TGTGCCAGCTCACCAGAGGGGTTGGCATCACCCCTCCACTTT	CASSPEGLASPLHF
TRBV7-3	TRBJ2-7	.	14	.	TGTGCCAGCAGCGTAAGCGGAACTACCTACGAGCAGTACTTC	CASSVSGTTYEQYF
TRBV6-6	TRBJ1-6	.	12	TRBD1	TGTGCCAGCACCGGGACAGGCCTAGCCCTCCACTTT	CASTGTGLALHF
TRBV11-2	TRBJ2-7	.	15	TRBD2	TGTGCCAGCAGCTTAGCGGGAGGGCCATCCTACGAGCAGTACTTC	CASSLAGGPSYEQYF
TRBV27	TRBJ2-2	.	12	.	TGTGCCAGCAGTTTAGGGGACGGGGAGCTGTTTTTT	CASSLGDGELFF
TRBV15	TRBJ1-5	.	15	.	TGTGCCACCAGCAGGTTAGGGGCGAGAGGACAGCCCCAGCATTTT	CATSRLGARGQPQHF
TRBV5-1	TRBJ2-1	.	14	.	TGCGCCAGCAGCCCCTTTACAGACTACAATGAGCAGTTCTTC	CASSPFTDYNEQFF
TRBV5-1	TRBJ2-1	.	15	TRBD2	TGCGCCAGCAGCCCCTTTGGAGCGGGAGGGATAGGGCAGTTCTTC	CASSPFGAGGIGQFF
TRBV18	TRBJ2-3	.	15	.	TGTGCCAGCTCACCAAGGACGCTAGGGGGAGATACGCAGTATTTT	CASSPRTLGGDTQYF
TRBV10-3	TRBJ2-1	once	15	TRBD2	TGTGCCATCAAGATCCAGCGGGAGAGCTACAATGAGCAGTTCTTC	CAIKIQRESYNEQFF
TRBV18	TRBJ1-5	.	15	.	TGTGCCAGCTCACCATCGCATGACAGCCTTGAGCCCCAGCATTTT	CASSPSHDSLEPQHF
TRBV9	TRBJ2-7	.	16	TRBD1	TGTGCCAGCAGCAACCATGCGGGACAGGGTTCCTACGAGCAGTACTTC	CASSNHAGQGSYEQYF
TRBV27	TRBJ1-4	.	14	.	TGTGCCAGCAGTTTCGGGGCTCTTAATGAAAAACTGTTTTTT	CASSFGALNEKLFF
TRBV19	TRBJ1-2	.	13	.	TGTGCCAGTAGTATGCAGGGACTATATGGCTACACCTTC	CASSMQGLYGYTF
TRBV19	TRBJ1-3	.	14	.	TGTGCCAGTACTGGCGGCGACTCTGGAAACACCATATATTTT	CASTGGDSGNTIYF
TRBV19	TRBJ2-2	.	14	.	TGTGCCAGTAGTATACAGGGGAGTGGCCCAAGGCTGTTTTTT	CASSIQGSGPRLFF
TRBV6-6	TRBJ2-7	.	12	.	TGTGCCAGCAGTTACGGGACCTACGAGCAGTACTTC	CASSYGTYEQYF
TRBV6-5	TRBJ1-6	.	15	.	TGTGCCAGCACCAAGGGAAAGGGCGGTAATTCACCCCTCCACTTT	CASTKGKGGNSPLHF
TRBV5-8	TRBJ1-5	.	14	.	TGTGCCAGCAGCTTCGGCCGAAGGGATCAGCCCCAGCATTTT	CASSFGRRDQPQHF
TRBV7-9	TRBJ1-2	once	15	.	TGTGCCAGCAGCTTAGCGCAGGGACTTGAGCATGGCTACACCTTC	CASSLAQGLEHGYTF
TRBV24-1	TRBJ2-2	.	12	.	TGTGCCACCAGTGGAATAGGCGGGGAGCTGTTTTTT	CATSGIGGELFF
TRBV7-9	TRBJ1-5	.	14	TRBD1	TGTGCCAGCAGCCAAGGGGGCCGGGAACAGCCCCAGCATTTT	CASSQGGREQPQHF
TRBV21-1	TRBJ2-1	.	16	.	TGTGCCAGCAGAGGGACTAGCGGTCCCTCAGGTCACGAGCAGTTCTTC	CASRGTSGPSGHEQFF
TRBV5-1	TRBJ1-1	.	14	.	TGCGCCAGCAGCTTGGTCTCGGAAAACACTGAAGCTTTCTTT	CASSLVSENTEAFF
TRBV10-3	TRBJ2-1	.	17	TRBD2	TGTGCCATCAGTGATGGGAGGGTCGGACAAAACTACAATGAGCAGTTCTTC	CAISDGRVGQNYNEQFF
TRBV11-2	TRBJ1-5	.	15	.	TGTGCCAGCAGCCTGACGGGGAATAGCAATCAGCCCCAGCATTTT	CASSLTGNSNQPQHF
TRBV10-2	TRBJ1-3	.	15	.	TGCGCCAGCAGTGAGGACCCCAGGGTCGGAAACACCATATATTTT	CASSEDPRVGNTIYF
TRBV9	TRBJ1-1	.	17	.	TGTGCCAGCAGCGTAGACCCTCTGCCGTTGGAGAACACTGAAGCTTTCTTT	CASSVDPLPLENTEAFF
TRBV10-3	TRBJ2-4	.	13	.	TGTGCCATCAGGGTATCCGGGACCGGCATTCAGTACTTC	CAIRVSGTGIQYF
TRBV5-1	TRBJ1-6	.	14	TRBD1	TGCGCCAGCAGCTCGGGACAGGGTCAATCACCCCTCCACTTT	CASSSGQGQSPLHF
TRBV18	TRBJ1-4	few	16	TRBD1	TGTGCCAGCTCACCACCCAACAGGGGGCGTAATGAAAAACTGTTTTTT	CASSPPNRGRNEKLFF
TRBV7-2	TRBJ1-2	.	14	.	TGTGCCAGCAGCTTAGACGGGGTAGGCTATGGCTACACCTTC	CASSLDGVGYGYTF
TRBV19	TRBJ1-1	.	17	TRBD1	TGTGCCAGTAGTATGGGAATATGGACAGGGATGAACACTGAAGCTTTCTTT	CASSMGIWTGMNTEAFF
TRBV4-1	TRBJ1-1	.	14	.	TGCGCCAGCAGCCAAGGGGATATGAACACTGAAGCTTTCTTT	CASSQGDMNTEAFF
TRBV30	TRBJ1-5	.	14	TRBD1	TGTGCCTGGGAGCAGGGGGTTGGCAATCAGCCCCAGCATTTT	CAWEQGVGNQPQHF
TRBV24-1	TRBJ2-2	once	17	.	TGTGCCACCAGTGATTTGTTCGGGAGCTTGGACACCGGGGAGCTGTTTTTT	CATSDLFGSLDTGELFF
TRBV10-3	TRBJ2-2	few	14	.	TGTGCCATCAGCGAGGGTGCGAACACCGGGGAGCTGTTTTTT	CAISEGANTGELFF
TRBV21-1	TRBJ2-6	.	19	.	TGTGCCAGCAGCAAAGTAGGTGAAGGCGACCCCTCTGGGGCCAACGTCCTGACTTTC	CASSKVGEGDPSGANVLTF
TRBV27	TRBJ1-2	.	11	.	TGTGCCAGCACCTCCGGAGGGGGCTACACCTTC	CASTSGGGYTF
TRBV19	TRBJ1-4	.	14	.	TGTGCCAGTACCCCCCCCGGGGGGTTGGTAAAACTGTTTTTT	CASTPPGGLVKLFF
TRBV12-3/TRBV12-4	TRBJ2-7	few	11	.	TGTGCCAGCATGGGACGGCGCGAGCAGTACTTC	CASMGRREQYF
TRBV29-1	TRBJ1-4	.	13	.	TGCAGCGTTCAGGGGTTAGCTAATGAAAAACTGTTTTTT	CSVQGLANEKLFF
TRBV20-1	TRBJ1-5	.	15	.	TGCAGTGCTAGTATGTCCACTTTTAACAATCAGCCCCAGCATTTT	CSASMSTFNNQPQHF
TRBV29-1	TRBJ2-3	.	15	.	TGCAGCGTTGAGAGGTCCCAGGGCCGCGCAGATACGCAGTATTTT	CSVERSQGRADTQYF
TRBV7-8	TRBJ1-1	.	15	TRBD1	TGTGCCAGCAGCTTAGCCGGGACAGTTGACACTGAAGCTTTCTTT	CASSLAGTVDTEAFF
TRBV29-1	TRBJ1-2	.	13	.	TGCAGCGTCCGCGCAGGTTATAACTATGGCTACACCTTC	CSVRAGYNYGYTF
TRBV18	TRBJ1-1	.	16	.	TGTGCCAGCTCACCGATTTCTGGATACCCGAACACTGAAGCTTTCTTT	CASSPISGYPNTEAFF
TRBV15	TRBJ1-4	.	15	.	TGTGCCACCAGCAGAGACCTCCGGACGGATGAAAAACTGTTTTTT	CATSRDLRTDEKLFF
TRBV5-6	TRBJ1-1	few	13	.	TGTGCCAGCAGCTTGGGAGGTGGGGTGAGGGCTTTCTTT	CASSLGGGVRAFF
TRBV23-1	TRBJ2-3	.	15	.	TGCGCCAGCAGTGGCGGGACAGACAGGGTAGATACGCAGTATTTT	CASSGGTDRVDTQYF
TRBV4-3	TRBJ1-6	once	17	.	TGCGCCAGCAGCCAAGATGGGGGGAGCTCCTATAATTCACCCCTCCACTTT	CASSQDGGSSYNSPLHF
TRBV7-3	TRBJ2-1	.	15	TRBD2	TGTGCCAGCAGCCCTCGACTAGCGGGGATCAATGAGCAGTTCTTC	CASSPRLAGINEQFF
TRBV10-3	TRBJ1-1	.	15	.	TGTGCCATCAGTGAGTCAGGTGGGCAGGGGAATGAAGCTTTCTTT	CAISESGGQGNEAFF
TRBV10-3	TRBJ2-7	.	15	TRBD1	TGTGCCATCAATCACCGACAGGGGGGGTCCTACGAGCAGTACTTC	CAINHRQGGSYEQYF
TRBV30	TRBJ1-3	.	15	.	TGTGCCTGGGCGCGGGACACCTTCTCTGGAAACACCATATATTTT	CAWARDTFSGNTIYF
TRBV30	TRBJ1-1	.	14	TRBD1	TGTGCCTGGAGTATGGACAGGGGGATATCTGAAGCTTTCTTT	CAWSMDRGISEAFF
TRBV30	TRBJ2-7	.	14	.	TGTGCCTGGAGTGTACCTGGCAGGGGAGACGAGCAGTACTTC	CAWSVPGRGDEQYF